This T cell receptor beta chain was recorded in a study of blood T cell repertoires in COVID-19. About the research overall: T cells, B-cell-depleted T cells, or PBMCs provided the cDNA or gDNA that served as material.

In the original processing: Reference gene primer amplification yielded estimated nucleated cell counts. Sequenced by immunoSEQ multiplex PCR; TCRdb stores in-frame clones only, minus some. That table gives V, J and clone size, and the DNA gave D and trimming. The data hold about 24,000 clones, with roughly 82% observed a single time. CDR1 and CDR2 from the germline V gene are SNHLY and FYNNEI. J was trimmed by 2 bases and V by 7 bases; bases with no gene match: 8. This CDR3 is built from 15 residues. This receptor was identified in a human donor with active COVID-19. The donor label of this sample is uncertain. The rearrangement uses TRBV2 and TRBJ1-2; TRBD1 aligns across 9 bases. The material sequenced was peripheral blood. The CDR3 spells CASMRDRASNYGYTF. DNA for the CDR3: TGTGCCAGCATGCGGGACAGGGCCTCAAACTATGGCTACACCTTC.